Following are 26 T cell receptor beta chains from one sample sequenced in a study of shared clonotypes between healthy human individuals. The data were produced by immunoSEQ multiplex PCR, yet TCRdb's version contains in-frame clones alone and is incomplete. Here the sample spans more than 850,000 clones, 75% to 85% being singletons. The sequenced sample consisted of memory CD4+ T cells from PBMCs. The subset: CD45RA-negative fraction. The receptors were gathered from a man aged 18-30 years in good health. Some clones in this sample may be carry-over from other donors' samples.

The chain recombines TRBV6-6 with TRBJ2-5, with D possibly being TRBD1 or TRBD2 (6 bases each). Germline CDR1 and CDR2: MNHNY and SVGAGI (reference sequence). Trimming left V 2 bases short and J 2 bases short, with 9 bases between. This CDR3 is 14 amino acids long. The CDR3: CASSYGGQQETQYF. CDR3 nucleotides: TGTGCCAGCAGTTACGGGGGGCAGCAAGAGACCCAGTACTTC.

The chain joins TRBV25-1 to TRBJ2-3; D might be TRBD2 (7 bases). V lost 2 bases and J 4 bases, leaving 16 bases between the germline ends. This CDR3 is built from 16 residues. Germline CDR1 MGHDK, CDR2 SYGVNS. The CDR3 DNA sequence: TGTGCCAGCAGTGAAGATGGGGGGGGGCGCCCAGATACGCAGTATTTT. Amino acids: CASSEDGGGRPDTQYF.

The rearrangement joins TRBV7-2 to TRBJ1-3; 9 nucleotides agree with TRBD1. The CDR3 runs 14 residues. Germline V gene sequence: CDR1 SGHTA, CDR2 FQGNSA. V gave up 5 bases and J gave up 2 bases; unmatched junction bases: 1. The CDR3 coding sequence is TGTGCCAGCAGCCGACAGGGGGCTGGAAACACCATATATTTT. Its protein product is CASSRQGAGNTIYF.

The rearrangement links TRBV11-2 to TRBJ2-2, with D perhaps given as TRBD1 or TRBD2 (5 bases each). Per germline, CDR1 SGHAT and CDR2 FQNNGV. The V and J ends lost 4 bases and 5 bases respectively, with 14 bases between them. The CDR3 has 15 residues. In DNA form, the CDR3 reads TGTGCCAGCAGCTGGGGGTCGGGGCGAACCGGGGAGCTGTTTTTT. Its translation: CASSWGSGRTGELFF. The full variable domain, rest sourced from reference TRBV11-2 and TRBJ2-2, is EAGVAQSPRYKIIEKRQSVAFWCNPISGHATLYWYQQILGQGPKLLIQFQNNGVVDDSQLPKDRFSAERLKGVDSTLKIQPAKLEDSAVYLCASSWGSGRTGELFFGEGSRLTVL.

This clone came up once. The rearrangement joins TRBV14 to TRBJ2-3; D is undetermined. Germline V lookup: CDR1 SGHDN, CDR2 FVKESK. The V gene lost 5 bases and the J gene lost 0 bases, with 12 bases spanning the gap. The CDR3 contains 15 residues. The CDR3 reads CASSVRPVSTDTQYF. The CDR3 DNA is TGTGCCAGCAGCGTGCGACCCGTAAGCACAGATACGCAGTATTTT.

The V gene is TRBV19, the J gene TRBJ1-5; D is unclear. CDR3 length equals 14 residues. V lost 3 bases to trimming and J lost 4 bases, with 10 bases between them. Germline loops: CDR1 LNHDA, CDR2 SQIVND (reference sequence). The CDR3: CASSMVNRNQPQHF. The CDR3, as DNA: TGTGCCAGTAGTATGGTAAATAGGAATCAGCCCCAGCATTTT.

The chain employs TRBV19 and TRBJ1-4; 7 nucleotides align to TRBD1. Trimming took 6 bases from V and 0 from J; bases not matched to a gene: 7. The CDR3 loop spans 16 amino acids. Germline assignment: CDR1 LNHDA and CDR2 SQIVND (reference sequence). The CDR3 reads CASRITGTATNEKLFF. The CDR3 DNA follows: TGTGCCAGTAGGATTACAGGGACAGCAACTAATGAAAAACTGTTTTTT.

The rearrangement uses TRBV21-1 and TRBJ2-5; TRBD2, the D gene given by the table, was not confirmed from the DNA. TRBV21-1 is marked as a pseudogene. CDR3 length: 13 residues. The CDR3 DNA follows: TGTGCCAGCAGCATTCACCCGGGAGAGACCCAGTACTTC. It encodes CASSIHPGETQYF.

The gene calls are TRBV14 and TRBJ2-6; the D gene is possibly TRBD1 (5 bases). The CDR3 spans 13 residues. The germline CDR1 and CDR2 sequences are SGHDN and FVKESK. The V gene lost 8 bases and the J gene lost 2 bases, with 7 bases spanning the gap. The CDR3 bases are TGTGCCAGCGCAGGGACTGGGGCCAACGTCCTGACTTTC. Protein product: CASAGTGANVLTF.

This chain joins TRBV15 and TRBJ1-2; D is undetermined. From germline, CDR1 is LNHNV and CDR2 YYDKDF (reference sequence). The V and J ends lost 5 bases and 5 bases respectively, with 15 bases between them. The CDR3 spans 14 residues. The CDR3 sequence: CATSHSPRVYGYTF. CDR3 nucleotide sequence: TGTGCCACCAGCCATTCCCCCAGAGTATATGGCTACACCTTC.

This clone was picked up a small number of times. The CDR3 reads CASSETGDLQPQHF. CDR3 bases: TGTGCCAGCAGTGAGACAGGGGATCTTCAGCCCCAGCATTTT. The gene calls are TRBV2 and TRBJ1-5; 8 nucleotides match TRBD1. This CDR3 comprises 14 residues. Germline V gene data show CDR1 as SNHLY and CDR2 as FYNNEI. V was pared by 3 bases and J by 6 bases, with 4 bases of the junction left unmatched.

The CDR3 loop reads CASSLGGVDQPQHF. DNA for the CDR3: TGCGCCAGCAGCTTGGGAGGGGTAGATCAGCCCCAGCATTTT. The rearrangement joins TRBV5-1 to TRBJ1-5, with D possibly matching TRBD1 (5 bases). The germline V gene has CDR1 SGHRS and CDR2 YFSETQ. Deletions cut 0 bases from V and 5 bases from J, with 9 bases between. This CDR3 has 14 amino acids.

The gene calls are TRBV4-3 and TRBJ2-7, with D possibly being TRBD2 (6 bases). This CDR3 has 15 amino acids. Germline V gene sequence: CDR1 LGHNA, CDR2 YSLEER. Trimming stripped 3 bases from V and 3 bases from J, with 15 bases between. The DNA for the CDR3 is TGCGCCAGCAGCCAGCTACGGGACTGGGGCTACGAGCAGTACTTC. Residues: CASSQLRDWGYEQYF.

V is TRBV29-1 and J is TRBJ2-5; 13 bases agree with TRBD2. Trimming removed 5 bases from V and 4 bases from J; junction bases left unmatched: 4. Germline V gene data show CDR1 as SQVTM and CDR2 as ANQGSEA. CDR3 length: 14 amino acids. CDR3 loop: CSVTGTSGTETQYF. The CDR3 nucleotides are TGCAGCGTTACCGGGACTAGCGGGACAGAGACCCAGTACTTC.

The gene calls are TRBV6-1 and TRBJ2-7, with 10 bases identical to TRBD1. The trim removed 6 bases at V and 7 bases at J, leaving 9 bases unmatched. Germline V gene data show CDR1 as MNHNS and CDR2 as SASEGT. The CDR3 sequence is 14 residues long. CDR3 DNA: TGTGCCAGCAGACTGGGACAGGGGCCCCTGGAGCAGTACTTC. It encodes CASRLGQGPLEQYF.

The chain employs TRBV5-1 and TRBJ1-4; 7 bases are a match to TRBD1. Germline V gene sequence: CDR1 SGHRS, CDR2 YFSETQ. V lost 1 base, J lost 5 bases, and 11 bases stayed unmatched. This CDR3 comprises 17 residues. CDR3 coding DNA: TGCGCCAGCAGCTTGTTCGGGACAGCCCGCTACAATGAAAAACTGTTTTTT. Encoded protein: CASSLFGTARYNEKLFF.

The V call is TRBV4-1, the J call TRBJ2-5; perhaps TRBD2 as D (6 bases). Trimming cost V 1 base and J 5 bases, with 14 bases left between them. CDR1 is MGHRA, CDR2 YSYEKL, per germline. The CDR3 extends over 15 amino acids. The CDR3 loop is CASSQGFGAGETQYF. For the CDR3, the DNA is TGCGCCAGCAGCCAAGGGTTTGGGGCGGGGGAGACCCAGTACTTC.

The chain couples TRBV7-9 to TRBJ2-6, with no clear D. Looked up from germline, CDR1 is SEHNR and CDR2 is FQNEAQ (reference sequence). Trimming took 4 bases from V and 1 from J, leaving 8 bases between them. This CDR3 comprises 15 residues. CDR3 region: CASSYGNSGANVLTF. The CDR3 DNA is TGTGCCAGCAGCTATGGAAATTCTGGGGCCAACGTCCTGACTTTC.

The genes are TRBV11-2 and TRBJ2-4, with D hard to call. The CDR3 consists of 17 residues. CDR1 is SGHAT and CDR2 is FQNNGV in the germline V gene. V lost 0 bases and J lost 1, with 13 bases in between. The CDR3 DNA sequence: TGTGCCAGCAGCTTAGAGGCACAGAACCGGGCCAAAAACATTCAGTACTTC. Its translation: CASSLEAQNRAKNIQYF.

The V and J genes are TRBV5-4 and TRBJ2-1; 7 nucleotides match TRBD2. In germline, CDR1 is SGHNT, CDR2 YYREEE (reference sequence). This CDR3 region has 15 residues. V was clipped by 0 bases and J by 4 bases; unmatched bases: 4. The CDR3 loop is CASSLGGRDYNEQFF. Here the CDR3 DNA reads TGTGCCAGCAGCTTGGGCGGGAGAGATTACAATGAGCAGTTCTTC.

The gene calls are TRBV28 and TRBJ2-5; weak D call: TRBD2 (6 bases). The length of the CDR3 is 16 residues. Germline V lookup: CDR1 MDHEN, CDR2 SYDVKM. V was trimmed by 1 base and J by 0 bases, leaving 12 bases between them. In DNA form, the CDR3 reads TGTGCCAGCAGTTTATCGTTGCAGCGGGACCAAGAGACCCAGTACTTC. Translated: CASSLSLQRDQETQYF.

The gene calls are TRBV11-2 and TRBJ2-6; weak D call: TRBD1 (6 bases). The germline V gene encodes CDR1 SGHAT and CDR2 FQNNGV. The CDR3 totals 16 residues. V was pared by 6 bases and J by 1 base, with 13 bases between. The CDR3 region is CASRRDRSSGANVLTF. Written as DNA, the CDR3 is TGTGCCAGCAGGCGAGACAGGTCTTCTGGGGCCAACGTCCTGACTTTC.

This chain uses TRBV28 with TRBJ2-7, with 9 bases lining up with TRBD1. There are 14 residues in the CDR3. Germline V gene sequence: CDR1 MDHEN, CDR2 SYDVKM. With V trimmed by 6 bases and J by 6 bases, 9 bases remained unmatched. This CDR3 is CASSRWGQGVEQYF. CDR3 nucleotide sequence: TGTGCCAGCAGCCGTTGGGGACAGGGTGTCGAGCAGTACTTC.

Only one count was recorded for this clone. The rearrangement links TRBV12-5 to TRBJ2-1; 7 bases are shared with TRBD2. The CDR3 covers 16 residues. Per germline, CDR1 LGHNT and CDR2 FRNRAP. V lost 0 bases to trimming and J lost 9 bases; unmatched junction nucleotides: 11. The CDR3 sequence is CASGLVLSGTSPEQFF. The CDR3 nucleotides read TGTGCTAGTGGTTTGGTACTAAGCGGGACCTCGCCTGAGCAGTTCTTC.

Concerning this clone: A far larger clone is off by one base, so a read error is likely. The rearrangement links TRBV5-1 to TRBJ1-2; no reliable D call. Between the trimmed V and J ends, which lost 4 bases and 7 bases, there was a span of 14 bases. The germline V gene has CDR1 SGHRS and CDR2 YFSETQ. This CDR3 has 13 amino acids. CDR3: CASSRSEGSGYTF. CDR3 coding DNA: TGCGCCAGCAGCCGGTCCGAGGGATCTGGCTACACCTTC.

The sample holds a few counts of this clone. The J gene is TRBJ1-1, the V gene TRBV6-1; a weak D match, TRBD1 (5 bases). Germline assignment: CDR1 MNHNS and CDR2 SASEGT. The length of the CDR3 is 14 residues. V was shortened by 5 bases and J by 1 base, with 11 bases between the two germline ends. This CDR3 reads CASSPGFWNTEAFF. The DNA for the CDR3 is TGTGCCAGCAGTCCAGGGTTCTGGAACACTGAAGCTTTCTTT.